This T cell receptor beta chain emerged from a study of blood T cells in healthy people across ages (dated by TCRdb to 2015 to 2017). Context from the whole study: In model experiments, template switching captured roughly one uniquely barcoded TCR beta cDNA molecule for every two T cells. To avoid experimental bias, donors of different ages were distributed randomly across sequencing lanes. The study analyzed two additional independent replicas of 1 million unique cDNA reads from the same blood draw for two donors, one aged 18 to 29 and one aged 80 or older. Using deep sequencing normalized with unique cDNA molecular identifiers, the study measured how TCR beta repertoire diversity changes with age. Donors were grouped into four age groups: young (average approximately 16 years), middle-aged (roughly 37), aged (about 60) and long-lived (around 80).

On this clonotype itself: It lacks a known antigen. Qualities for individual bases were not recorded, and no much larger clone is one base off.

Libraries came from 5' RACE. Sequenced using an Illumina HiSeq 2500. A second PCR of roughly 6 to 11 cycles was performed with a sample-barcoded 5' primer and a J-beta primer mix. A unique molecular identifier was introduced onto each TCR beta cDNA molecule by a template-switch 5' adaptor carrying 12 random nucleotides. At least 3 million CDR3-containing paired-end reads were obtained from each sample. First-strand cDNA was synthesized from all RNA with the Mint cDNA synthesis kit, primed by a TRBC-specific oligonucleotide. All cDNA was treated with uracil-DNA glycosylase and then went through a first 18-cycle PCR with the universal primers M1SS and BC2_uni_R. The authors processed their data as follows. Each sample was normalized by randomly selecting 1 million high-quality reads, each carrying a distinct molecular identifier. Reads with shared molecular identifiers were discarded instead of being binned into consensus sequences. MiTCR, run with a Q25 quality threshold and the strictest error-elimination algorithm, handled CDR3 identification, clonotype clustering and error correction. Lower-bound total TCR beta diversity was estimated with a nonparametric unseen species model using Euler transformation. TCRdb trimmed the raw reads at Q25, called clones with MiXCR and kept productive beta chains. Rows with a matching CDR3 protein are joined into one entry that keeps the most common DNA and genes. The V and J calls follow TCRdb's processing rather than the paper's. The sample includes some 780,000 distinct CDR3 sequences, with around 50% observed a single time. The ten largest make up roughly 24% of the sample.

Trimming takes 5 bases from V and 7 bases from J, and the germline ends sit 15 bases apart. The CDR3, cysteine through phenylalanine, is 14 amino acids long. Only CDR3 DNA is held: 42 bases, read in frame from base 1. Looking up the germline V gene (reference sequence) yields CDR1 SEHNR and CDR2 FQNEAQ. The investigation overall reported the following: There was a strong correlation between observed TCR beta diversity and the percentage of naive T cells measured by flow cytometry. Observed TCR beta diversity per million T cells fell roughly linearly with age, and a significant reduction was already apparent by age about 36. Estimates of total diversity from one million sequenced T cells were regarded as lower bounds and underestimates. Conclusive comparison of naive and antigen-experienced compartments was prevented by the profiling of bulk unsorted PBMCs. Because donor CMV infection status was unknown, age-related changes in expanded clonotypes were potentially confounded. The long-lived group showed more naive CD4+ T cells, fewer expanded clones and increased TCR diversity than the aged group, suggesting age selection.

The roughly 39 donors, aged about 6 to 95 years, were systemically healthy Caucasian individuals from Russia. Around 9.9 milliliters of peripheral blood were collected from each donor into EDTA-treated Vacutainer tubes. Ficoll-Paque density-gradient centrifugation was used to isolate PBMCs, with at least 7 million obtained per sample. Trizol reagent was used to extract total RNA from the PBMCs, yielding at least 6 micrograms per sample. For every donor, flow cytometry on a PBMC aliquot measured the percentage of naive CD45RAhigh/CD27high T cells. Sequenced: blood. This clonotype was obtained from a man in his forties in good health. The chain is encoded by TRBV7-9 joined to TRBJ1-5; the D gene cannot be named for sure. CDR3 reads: CASSQTGLAQPQHF. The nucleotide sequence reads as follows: TGTGCCAGCAGCCAGACCGGCCTCGCCCAGCCCCAGCATTTT.